This T cell receptor (beta chain) was identified in a study of blood T cell repertoires in COVID-19. Overall study: Samples came from the United States, Italy and Spain, spanning acute and convalescent COVID-19. PBMCs, B-cell-depleted T cells, or T cells provided the cDNA or gDNA that made up the material.

J gave up 6 bases and V 7 bases, and 6 bases lay outside the gene matches. Germline V gene lookup returns CDR1 MNHEY and CDR2 SVGAGI. This CDR3 has 12 residues. Authors' data handling: Estimated nucleated cell counts came from reference gene primer amplification. The assay was immunoSEQ multiplex PCR, and TCRdb's table has in-frame clones only and misses some. D and trimming were read from the DNA, whereas the V and J calls and clone size are those reported in that table. The table shows just over 650,000 clones, with more than 80% occurring only once. The chain employs TRBV6-5 and TRBJ2-7, with 7 bases fitting TRBD2. The TCR originated in a woman in her late teens or twenties with acute or convalescent COVID-19. Material for sequencing was peripheral blood. The CDR3 loop is CASIQGLLEQYF. CDR3 DNA sequence: TGTGCCAGCATTCAGGGACTACTCGAGCAGTACTTC.